This T cell receptor beta chain is from a study of PD-L1 blockade in urothelial cancer. Noted time point: peripheral blood 6 weeks after treatment start. Sequencing used immunoSEQ multiplex PCR; TCRdb keeps in-frame clones, though not all of them. The sample holds about 36,000 clones; 84% are singletons and the top ten take about 11%. This clone was seen only a few times. This receptor was obtained from a middle-aged man with urothelial cancer. Source: PBMCs, taken around atezolizumab (anti-PD-L1) treatment.

In DNA, the CDR3 is TGCGCCAGCAGCTTCTTTGGGGGAGGAAATCAGCCCCAGCATTTT. As protein: CASSFFGGGNQPQHF. The rearrangement joins TRBV5-1 to TRBJ1-5, with D possibly TRBD1 on 5 matching bases. The CDR3 loop spans 15 amino acids. Trimming left V 2 bases short and J 4 bases short, with 13 bases between. Germline-derived CDR1 and CDR2 are SGHRS and YFSETQ.